This TCR beta chain comes out of a study of control samples from healthy donors and cancer patients. Assay: immunoSEQ multiplex PCR; the TCRdb copy retains only in-frame clones and omits some. The table has about 150,000 clones, 89% seen once. The germline CDR1 and CDR2 sequences are SEHNR and FQNEAQ (reference sequence). V was clipped by 4 bases and J by 7 bases; unmatched bases: 6. This CDR3 has 15 residues. The chain employs TRBV7-9 and TRBJ2-5, with TRBD2 identical over 13 bases. Source material: blood. The clonotype comes from a man between 25 and 39 years old in good health. The CDR3 DNA follows: TGTGCCAGCAGCTCCGGACTAGCGGGAGCAGGGACCCAGTACTTC. This translates into CASSSGLAGAGTQYF.